One and the same sample provided the 5 T cell receptor beta chains below, sequenced in a study of shared clonotypes between healthy human individuals. The table came from immunoSEQ multiplex PCR; TCRdb's copy has only in-frame clones and leaves some out. Here the sample spans roughly 1,600,000 clones, about 98.5% being singletons. Sequenced material: naive CD4+ T cells sorted from blood. As for subset: CD45RA+ positively selected. The receptors were sampled from a man aged 30-40 years in good health.

The rearrangement uses TRBV29-1 and TRBJ2-1; 12 nucleotides agree with TRBD2. V was clipped by 0 bases and J by 4 bases; unmatched bases: 7. The length of the CDR3 is 17 residues. Germline values: CDR1 SQVTM, CDR2 ANQGSEA. CDR3 in DNA: TGCAGCGTTGAAGAGTACCCTAGCGGGAGGGGATACAATGAGCAGTTCTTC. This encodes CSVEEYPSGRGYNEQFF.

This chain connects TRBV30 to TRBJ1-5; possible D gene TRBD1, 5 bases. Looked up from germline, CDR1 is GTSNPN and CDR2 is SVGIG (reference sequence). The V end lost 3 bases, the J end lost 4 bases, and 10 bases lay between the germline ends. CDR3 length equals 13 residues. In DNA, the CDR3 is TGTGCCTGGAGCCGGGGCCCAAATCAGCCCCAGCATTTT. It codes for CAWSRGPNQPQHF. Full variable domain (missing parts from reference TRBV30 and TRBJ1-5): SQTIHQWPATLVQPVGSPLSLECTVEGTSNPNLYWYRQAAGRGLQLLFYSVGIGQISSEVPQNLSASRPQDRQFILSSKKLLLSDSGFYLCAWSRGPNQPQHFGDGTRLSIL.

The chain links TRBV4-3 to TRBJ2-2, with TRBD2 identical over 10 bases. After removal of 1 base from V and 1 base from J, the junction contained 0 bases not matched to a gene. Germline V lookup: CDR1 LGHNA, CDR2 YSLEER. The CDR3 sequence is 16 residues long. The CDR3 nucleotides read TGCGCCAGCAGCCAAGGGACTAGCGGGAACACCGGGGAGCTGTTTTTT. The encoded protein is CASSQGTSGNTGELFF.

This chain uses TRBV4-1 with TRBJ2-6; TRBD1 matches 9 bases. Losses at the gene ends were 7 bases for V and 2 bases for J; bases not matched to a gene: 18. From germline, CDR1 is MGHRA and CDR2 YSYEKL. This CDR3 comprises 20 residues. In DNA, the CDR3 is TGCGCCAGCACCCGCACCGGGACAGGGAGTGTCGAAGCTGGGGCCAACGTCCTGACTTTC. Its translation: CASTRTGTGSVEAGANVLTF.

V and J are TRBV6-1 and TRBJ2-7; 10 bases match TRBD2. CDR3 length: 14 amino acids. The V gene end was trimmed by 7 bases and the J gene end by 5 bases; junction bases not matched to a gene: 8. Germline-derived CDR1 and CDR2 are MNHNS and SASEGT. The CDR3 DNA reads TGTGCCAGCAATAGGCTAGCGGGAGAAAACGAGCAGTACTTC. Translating it yields CASNRLAGENEQYF.